This T cell receptor beta chain was captured by sequencing in a study of T cell responses to AZD1222 COVID-19 vaccine. Some clones are missing from TCRdb's copy, which holds only in-frame ones; the method was immunoSEQ multiplex PCR. The data show about 150,000 clones, with approximately 87% seen just once and roughly 10% held by the top ten. Germline loops: CDR1 PRHDT, CDR2 FYEKMQ (reference sequence). This CDR3 contains 16 residues. J lost 1 base, V lost 0 bases, and 3 bases had no gene match. J is TRBJ2-5 and V is TRBV13, with TRBD1 matching over 9 bases. Sequenced here: peripheral blood, sampled 28 days after the second AZD1222 dose. This clonotype was obtained from an adult who received the AZD1222 COVID-19 vaccine. DNA for the CDR3: TGTGCCAGCAGCTTAGGGGGGGACAGGGTCCAAGAGACCCAGTACTTC. This encodes CASSLGGDRVQETQYF.